This is a list of T cell receptor beta chains from one sample in a study of shared T cell receptors in the human thymus. The protocol was immunoSEQ multiplex PCR, while the TCRdb copy is restricted to in-frame clones and leaves out a portion. The sample includes under 850,000 clones, approximately 87% of them seen just once. The sample was also linked to a second study, of human thymus T cells.

Sequenced sample: thymocytes. Receptors were obtained from a boy younger than two with a congenital heart defect. CDR3s include the opening cysteine and the closing phenylalanine or tryptophan.

J | V | CDR3
TRBJ2-7 | TRBV18 | CASSPLGTSGSSYEQYF
TRBJ1-2 | TRBV19 | CASSIPRTDGYTF
TRBJ2-7 | TRBV4-3 | CASSQVLAAPRYEQYF
TRBJ1-2 | TRBV6-4 | CASSDSGQTPRDGYTF
TRBJ2-2 | TRBV4-3 | CASSFDGVGGTTGELFF
TRBJ2-1 | TRBV19 | CASSGAGGSHNEQFF
TRBJ2-3 | TRBV27 | CASSLVGTDTQYF
TRBJ1-2 | TRBV5-1 | CASSLEPANYGYTF
TRBJ2-1 | TRBV4-1 | CASSQRRPGLAGHNEQFF
TRBJ2-7 | TRBV4-2 | CASSREVSPSSEQYF
TRBJ1-2 | TRBV28 | CASSPHQGHYGYTF
TRBJ1-4 | TRBV12-5 | CASGLVTGDITTNEKLFF
TRBJ2-1 | TRBV28 | CASSPGGLLLNEQFF
TRBJ2-7 | TRBV28 | CASSRLETGSNEQYF
TRBJ2-7 | TRBV4-3 | CASSQESTPDRDYEQYF
TRBJ2-3 | TRBV6-4 | CASSDKANTQYF
TRBJ1-5 | TRBV28 | CASSPILNTTISNQPQHF
TRBJ1-4 | TRBV10-2 | CASRGPRGEKLFF
TRBJ2-4 | TRBV5-6 | CASSAGTGVLFKNIQYF
TRBJ2-7 | TRBV7-3 | CASSLTSRPHEAGGTYEQYF
TRBJ2-3 | TRBV4-3 | CASSQLAGGSTDTQYF
TRBJ2-7 | TRBV29-1 | CSAAGLAVGEQYF
TRBJ2-2 | TRBV5-1 | CASSFGRETTGELFF
TRBJ2-7 | TRBV12-5 | CASGLGSAYEQYF
TRBJ2-3 | TRBV5-1 | CASSFGTRSTDTQYF
TRBJ2-5 | TRBV10-3 | CAISEGWAAGASAETQYF
TRBJ2-1 | TRBV30 | CAWSVLLGLAGAHEQFF
TRBJ2-7 | TRBV19 | CASSMRWLAGAEAYEQYF
TRBJ1-1 | TRBV27 | CASSPSWTGRAMNTEAFF
TRBJ2-3 | TRBV27 | CASIHTQYF
TRBJ2-3 | TRBV11-3 | CASSVTGTSGPSTDTQYF
TRBJ2-5 | TRBV14 | CASSQGQGYRQETQYF
TRBJ2-5 | TRBV18 | CASSGLDRVVETQYF
TRBJ2-2 | TRBV11-2 | CASSSGDRGFTGELFF
TRBJ1-1 | TRBV5-1 | CASSTVSGQWPITDPTEAFF
TRBJ1-2 | TRBV7-9 | CASSLRDRPNYGYTF
TRBJ2-7 | TRBV11-1 | CASSTLSPPGTFLLYEQYF
TRBJ2-7 | TRBV9 | CASSVTRDGVYEQYF
TRBJ2-7 | TRBV21-1 | CASSWGQGKDEQYF
TRBJ1-1 | TRBV15 | CATTRRGLGTLNTEAFF
TRBJ1-1 | TRBV7-2 | CASSLVWIQAGEGRTEAFF
TRBJ1-4 | TRBV2 | CASSTHRDRGGDEKLFF
TRBJ1-1 | TRBV6-1 | CASSGPQGDTEAFF
TRBJ1-5 | TRBV5-6 | CASSLRGYQPQHF
TRBJ1-4 | TRBV7-6 | CASSLAREGTETGDEKLFF